The rows below give T cell receptor beta chains drawn from one sample of a study of cytomegalovirus exposure and HLA in healthy donors. Generated by immunoSEQ multiplex PCR, the TCRdb table keeps only in-frame clones and is missing some. The top ten hold about 4.1% of the sample, which has around 97,000 clones, 60% to 85% seen once. Material: PBMCs. The receptors derive from a man aged 45 to 65 in good health and CMV-seropositive. Both conserved end residues are part of each CDR3. Each record gives: CDR3 length, V gene, D gene, clone size, J gene, CDR3 protein, CDR3 DNA. The D gene is left open where the match is weak. Clone size is not always given. Where it is, it says once, few, many or a class for expanded clones.

length: 14
V: TRBV6-1
D: -
size: large
J: TRBJ1-5
CDR3: CASSGTVESKPQHF
DNA: TGTGCCAGCAGTGGGACAGTCGAAAGTAAGCCCCAGCATTTT

length: 15
V: TRBV28
D: TRBD1
size: -
J: TRBJ2-7
CDR3: CASSSPGQGSYEQYF
DNA: TGTGCCAGCAGTTCCCCGGGACAGGGGTCCTACGAGCAGTACTTC

length: 16
V: TRBV5-1
D: -
size: -
J: TRBJ2-3
CDR3: CASSLYPAGSTDTQYF
DNA: TGCGCCAGCAGCTTGTACCCAGCGGGTAGCACAGATACGCAGTATTTT

length: 17
V: TRBV7-2
D: TRBD2
size: -
J: TRBJ2-2
CDR3: CASSLGAGAPNTGELFF
DNA: TGTGCCAGCAGCTTAGGGGCGGGAGCCCCGAACACCGGGGAGCTGTTTTTT

length: 15
V: TRBV19
D: TRBD1
size: few
J: TRBJ1-5
CDR3: CASSMGGQGNQPQHF
DNA: TGTGCCAGTAGTATGGGTGGACAGGGGAATCAGCCCCAGCATTTT

length: 14
V: TRBV29-1
D: -
size: few
J: TRBJ2-3
CDR3: CSVEDLYALNTQYF
DNA: TGCAGCGTTGAAGATTTGTATGCGCTGAATACGCAGTATTTT

length: 13
V: TRBV11-2
D: -
size: -
J: TRBJ2-5
CDR3: CASSFTGEYGQYF
DNA: TGTGCCAGCAGCTTCACGGGAGAATACGGGCAGTACTTC

length: 15
V: TRBV19
D: TRBD1
size: -
J: TRBJ2-7
CDR3: CASSSTGAVAYEQYF
DNA: TGTGCCAGTAGTTCTACAGGGGCCGTTGCCTACGAGCAGTACTTC

length: 19
V: TRBV28
D: TRBD1
size: -
J: TRBJ1-5
CDR3: CASSLWGTGAGGANQPQHF
DNA: TGTGCCAGCAGTTTATGGGGGACAGGGGCCGGCGGGGCCAATCAGCCCCAGCATTTT

length: 14
V: TRBV28
D: TRBD1
size: -
J: TRBJ2-7
CDR3: CASSTGTGIYEQYF
DNA: TGTGCCAGCAGTACCGGGACAGGGATCTACGAGCAGTACTTC

length: 15
V: TRBV7-2
D: -
size: -
J: TRBJ2-6
CDR3: CASSASVGGANVLTF
DNA: TGTGCCAGCAGCGCTAGTGTTGGGGGCGCCAACGTCCTGACTTTC

length: 14
V: TRBV6-5
D: -
size: once
J: TRBJ1-1
CDR3: CASLGGQVGTEAFF
DNA: TGTGCCAGCCTGGGGGGGCAGGTGGGCACTGAAGCTTTCTTT

length: 13
V: TRBV18
D: -
size: -
J: TRBJ2-5
CDR3: CASSPPVPETQYF
DNA: TGTGCCAGCTCACCCCCCGTCCCTGAGACCCAGTACTTC

length: 15
V: TRBV11-2
D: -
size: -
J: TRBJ2-2
CDR3: CASSFTGGDTGELFF
DNA: TGTGCCAGCAGCTTCACAGGGGGGGACACCGGGGAGCTGTTTTTT

length: 14
V: TRBV2
D: TRBD1
size: -
J: TRBJ2-3
CDR3: CASSLDRGKDTQYF
DNA: TGTGCCAGCAGTCTGGACAGGGGGAAAGATACGCAGTATTTT

length: 15
V: TRBV6-6
D: TRBD1
size: -
J: TRBJ1-1
CDR3: CASSYPQGANTEAFF
DNA: TGTGCCAGCAGTTACCCTCAGGGGGCGAACACTGAAGCTTTCTTT

length: 14
V: TRBV10-3
D: TRBD1
size: -
J: TRBJ2-1
CDR3: CAIMRTGQGNEQFF
DNA: TGTGCCATCATGCGTACGGGACAGGGTAATGAGCAGTTCTTC

length: 16
V: TRBV28
D: -
size: -
J: TRBJ2-5
CDR3: CASSLNQGPRGETQYF
DNA: TGTGCCAGCAGTTTAAATCAGGGGCCAAGAGGGGAGACCCAGTACTTC

length: 12
V: TRBV28
D: TRBD1
size: -
J: TRBJ2-7
CDR3: CATTDRGNEQYF
DNA: TGTGCCACTACGGACAGGGGGAACGAGCAGTACTTC

length: 15
V: TRBV27
D: TRBD1
size: -
J: TRBJ1-5
CDR3: CATPPGQGVGQPQHF
DNA: TGTGCCACCCCACCGGGACAGGGGGTAGGACAGCCCCAGCATTTT

length: 15
V: TRBV9
D: TRBD1
size: -
J: TRBJ2-5
CDR3: CASSVAGTGDETQYF
DNA: TGTGCCAGCAGCGTAGCTGGGACAGGGGATGAGACCCAGTACTTC

length: 14
V: TRBV18
D: -
size: -
J: TRBJ2-3
CDR3: CASSPSVRADTQYF
DNA: TGTGCCAGCTCACCAAGTGTCCGCGCAGATACGCAGTATTTT

length: 13
V: TRBV15
D: -
size: -
J: TRBJ2-7
CDR3: CATSRPQTYEQYF
DNA: TGTGCCACCAGCAGACCGCAGACCTACGAGCAGTACTTC

length: 19
V: TRBV19
D: TRBD1
size: -
J: TRBJ1-5
CDR3: CASSPRGTGVDHSNQPQHF
DNA: TGTGCCAGTAGTCCTCGTGGGACAGGGGTGGACCATAGCAATCAGCCCCAGCATTTT

length: 11
V: TRBV21-1
D: -
size: few
J: TRBJ2-7
CDR3: CASSLSYEQYF
DNA: TGTGCCAGCAGCCTTTCCTACGAGCAGTACTTC

length: 14
V: TRBV5-1
D: TRBD1
size: -
J: TRBJ2-4
CDR3: CASSSQGAENIQYF
DNA: TGCGCCAGCAGCTCACAGGGGGCCGAAAACATTCAGTACTTC

length: 16
V: TRBV28
D: -
size: -
J: TRBJ1-6
CDR3: CASRTDRLGQKSPLHF
DNA: TGTGCCAGCAGGACGGACAGACTGGGGCAGAAGTCACCCCTCCACTTT

length: 13
V: TRBV6-1
D: TRBD1
size: -
J: TRBJ2-7
CDR3: CASTMDRGYEQYF
DNA: TGTGCCAGCACCATGGACAGGGGCTACGAGCAGTACTTC

length: 11
V: TRBV28
D: -
size: -
J: TRBJ2-1
CDR3: CASSHGHRGFF
DNA: TGTGCCAGCAGCCATGGCCACCGGGGGTTCTTC

length: 17
V: TRBV27
D: -
size: -
J: TRBJ2-3
CDR3: CASSLGYWGLSTDTQYF
DNA: TGTGCCAGCAGTTTAGGGTACTGGGGCCTCAGCACAGATACGCAGTATTTT

length: 15
V: TRBV7-9
D: -
size: -
J: TRBJ1-5
CDR3: CASSLDGGGNQPQHF
DNA: TGTGCCAGCAGCTTAGATGGGGGGGGAAATCAGCCCCAGCATTTT

length: 12
V: TRBV21-1
D: -
size: -
J: TRBJ2-2
CDR3: CASRCLVGELFF
DNA: TGTGCCAGCAGGTGTCTAGTCGGGGAGCTGTTTTTT

length: 16
V: TRBV6-6
D: TRBD2
size: -
J: TRBJ2-7
CDR3: CASSSKKLAGGHEQYF
DNA: TGTGCCAGCAGTTCTAAGAAACTAGCGGGAGGCCACGAGCAGTACTTC

length: 15
V: TRBV6-1
D: -
size: few
J: TRBJ2-6
CDR3: CASSEVSSGANVLTF
DNA: TGTGCCAGCAGTGAAGTTAGCTCTGGGGCCAACGTCCTGACTTTC

length: 14
V: TRBV7-9
D: -
size: -
J: TRBJ2-5
CDR3: CASSLNTGQETQYF
DNA: TGTGCCAGCAGCTTAAACACAGGCCAAGAGACCCAGTACTTC

length: 14
V: TRBV9
D: -
size: -
J: TRBJ2-2
CDR3: CASSVNADTGELFF
DNA: TGTGCCAGCAGCGTAAACGCAGACACCGGGGAGCTGTTTTTT

length: 14
V: TRBV7-3
D: -
size: -
J: TRBJ2-3
CDR3: CASSSGGSADTQYF
DNA: TGTGCCAGCAGCTCGGGCGGGTCTGCAGATACGCAGTATTTT

length: 11
V: TRBV20-1
D: -
size: -
J: TRBJ2-7
CDR3: CSAPQGGEQYF
DNA: TGCAGTGCCCCCCAGGGGGGAGAGCAGTACTTC

length: 14
V: TRBV5-1
D: TRBD1
size: few
J: TRBJ2-3
CDR3: CASSLGRGRDTQYF
DNA: TGCGCCAGCAGCTTGGGCAGGGGGCGAGATACGCAGTATTTT

length: 14
V: TRBV7-8
D: -
size: once
J: TRBJ2-2
CDR3: CASSLDRVTGELFF
DNA: TGTGCCAGCAGCTTGGACAGAGTCACCGGGGAGCTGTTTTTT

length: 19
V: TRBV28
D: -
size: -
J: TRBJ2-4
CDR3: CASSPPMLRSRLAKNIQYF
DNA: TGTGCCAGCAGTCCGCCCATGCTGAGGTCCCGCCTAGCCAAAAACATTCAGTACTTC

length: 15
V: TRBV10-3
D: TRBD2
size: -
J: TRBJ2-7
CDR3: CAISSLREPSYEQYF
DNA: TGTGCCATCAGTTCCCTGCGGGAGCCCTCCTACGAGCAGTACTTC

length: 14
V: TRBV5-1
D: -
size: -
J: TRBJ2-7
CDR3: CASSLAGSSYEQYF
DNA: TGCGCCAGCAGCTTAGCGGGCAGCTCCTACGAGCAGTACTTC

length: 15
V: TRBV27
D: TRBD2
size: -
J: TRBJ2-1
CDR3: CASSILAGGAYEQFF
DNA: TGTGCCAGCAGTATCCTAGCGGGAGGGGCGTATGAGCAGTTCTTC

length: 15
V: TRBV7-2
D: -
size: -
J: TRBJ2-7
CDR3: CASRSGAFPSYEQYF
DNA: TGTGCCAGCAGATCAGGGGCTTTCCCCTCCTACGAGCAGTACTTC

length: 15
V: TRBV28
D: TRBD1
size: -
J: TRBJ1-5
CDR3: CASSLLDRSNQPQHF
DNA: TGTGCCAGCAGTTTACTGGACAGGAGCAATCAGCCCCAGCATTTT

length: 13
V: TRBV5-4
D: -
size: -
J: TRBJ2-7
CDR3: CASSSRGAYEQYF
DNA: TGTGCCAGCAGCTCCAGGGGCGCCTACGAGCAGTACTTC

length: 14
V: TRBV6-5
D: TRBD1
size: -
J: TRBJ2-7
CDR3: CASSYGTGANEQYF
DNA: TGTGCCAGCAGTTACGGGACAGGGGCCAACGAGCAGTACTTC

length: 14
V: TRBV28
D: TRBD2
size: few
J: TRBJ2-7
CDR3: CASGKTSGLHEQYF
DNA: TGTGCCAGCGGAAAGACTAGCGGCTTGCACGAGCAGTACTTC

length: 17
V: TRBV7-2
D: TRBD2
size: once
J: TRBJ2-7
CDR3: CASSSSGGSGSSYEQYF
DNA: TGTGCCAGCAGCTCCAGCGGGGGTAGCGGGAGCTCCTACGAGCAGTACTTC

length: 18
V: TRBV7-6
D: TRBD1
size: -
J: TRBJ1-3
CDR3: CASSSAGGTLSSGNTIYF
DNA: TGTGCCAGCAGCTCCGCAGGGGGGACACTTAGCTCTGGAAACACCATATATTTT

length: 14
V: TRBV11-2
D: -
size: -
J: TRBJ2-7
CDR3: CASSLGGSSYEQYF
DNA: TGTGCCAGCAGCTTAGGAGGGAGCTCCTACGAGCAGTACTTC

length: 15
V: TRBV9
D: TRBD2
size: -
J: TRBJ2-1
CDR3: CASSVGAGDYNEQFF
DNA: TGTGCCAGCAGCGTAGGAGCGGGAGACTACAATGAGCAGTTCTTC